A single sample gave rise to the 10 T cell receptor beta chains below, sequenced in a study of Ad26.COV2.S vaccination and SARS-CoV-2 variants. Treatment here: 15 to 20 received Ad26.COV2.S at low or high dose, single or two shots; about five received placebo; per-sample allocation not given. Day 63 after the first vaccine or placebo injection was the time point for sampling. The method was immunoSEQ multiplex PCR; TCRdb's version includes in-frame clones alone and lacks a portion of them. The sample has hundreds of thousands of clones; roughly 84% are singletons. The input for sequencing was peripheral blood, taken in a trial of Ad26.COV2.S vaccine versus placebo. These receptors were collected from a person between 18 and 65 years old who received the Ad26.COV2.S COVID-19 vaccine or a placebo.

The chain links TRBV5-5 to TRBJ1-5; tentatively, D is TRBD1 (5 bases). Germline lookup yields CDR1 SGHKS and CDR2 YYEKEE (reference sequence). The CDR3 is 14 amino acids. V was shortened by 3 bases and J by 6 bases, with 13 bases between the two germline ends. The CDR3 region is CASSSVGEAQPQHF. The CDR3 region has the DNA TGTGCCAGCAGCTCAGTGGGGGAGGCTCAGCCCCAGCATTTT.

The rearrangement links TRBV11-1 to TRBJ2-1; D gene uncertain. The V end lost 3 bases, the J end lost 0 bases, and 12 bases lay between the germline ends. The CDR3 is made up of 16 amino acids. Germline V gene lookup returns CDR1 SGHAT and CDR2 FQDESV (reference sequence). In DNA, the CDR3 is TGTGCCAGCAGCTTTCATGGTATCCCCTCCTACAATGAGCAGTTCTTC. Translating gives CASSFHGIPSYNEQFF.

The rearrangement links TRBV28 to TRBJ1-5; tentative D call: TRBD1 (5 bases). The germline CDR1 and CDR2 sequences are MDHEN and SYDVKM. Trimming removed 6 bases at V and 0 bases at J, with 15 bases between. The CDR3 extends over 16 amino acids. Here the CDR3 DNA reads TGTGCCAGCAGGGGTAGGGGTATGGTTAGCAATCAGCCCCAGCATTTT. This gives the protein CASRGRGMVSNQPQHF.

This sequence joins TRBV7-3 and TRBJ1-1; no clear D gene. The CDR3 covers 15 residues. Trimming stripped 1 base from V and 4 bases from J, with 13 bases between. Germline values: CDR1 SGHTA, CDR2 FQGTGA. DNA for the CDR3: TGTGCCAGCAGCTTAAGGCCAGGCGAGGGCACTGAAGCTTTCTTT. It specifies CASSLRPGEGTEAFF.

The rearrangement joins TRBV7-8 to TRBJ2-3; D unresolved. This CDR3 region has 15 residues. Trimming left V 5 bases short and J 1 base short, with 13 bases between. Germline V gene lookup returns CDR1 SGHVS and CDR2 FQNEAQ. The CDR3 DNA is TGTGCCAGCAGCCTGGGCAGTTCTCGCACAGATACGCAGTATTTT. Residues: CASSLGSSRTDTQYF.

This chain connects TRBV29-1 to TRBJ2-7; maybe TRBD2 (5 bases). CDR3 size: 15 residues. Germline CDR1 and CDR2: SQVTM and ANQGSEA. Trimming cost V 8 bases and J 7 bases, with 27 bases left between them. CDR3 sequence (DNA): TGCAGCTTCCAGAGATTGGGCGGGCGCCCCGGGGAGCAGTACTTC. It specifies CSFQRLGGRPGEQYF.

The genes are TRBV5-8 and TRBJ1-1, with D tentatively TRBD1 (6 bases). Per germline, CDR1 SGHTS and CDR2 YDEGEE. Between the trimmed V and J ends, which lost 2 bases and 1 base, there was a span of 9 bases. This CDR3 is built from 14 residues. The CDR3 region has the DNA TGTGCCAGCAGCTTAGGACAGAGGAACACTGAAGCTTTCTTT. It yields the protein CASSLGQRNTEAFF.

In this sample, this clone turned up once. The chain has TRBV7-8 and TRBJ2-1, with D possibly being TRBD2 (6 bases). The CDR3 consists of 16 residues. Germline V lookup: CDR1 SGHVS, CDR2 FQNEAQ. Deletions cut 2 bases from V and 2 bases from J, with 13 bases between. Here the CDR3 DNA reads TGTGCCAGCAGCTTACGGGTTACGGGGGCCTACAATGAGCAGTTCTTC. The encoded protein is CASSLRVTGAYNEQFF. The full variable domain, in which reference TRBV7-8 and TRBJ2-1 provide the parts outside the CDR3, is GAGVSQSPRYKVAKRGQDVALRCDPISGHVSLFWYQQALGQGPEFLTYFQNEAQLDKSGLPSDRFFAERPEGSVSTLKIQRTQQEDSAVYLCASSLRVTGAYNEQFFGPGTRLTVL.

As regards this clone: Other DNA variants within this sample encode the same CDR3. V is TRBV7-9 and J is TRBJ2-7; D is ambiguous. Germline CDR1 SEHNR, CDR2 FQNEAQ (reference sequence). Trimming left V 5 bases short and J 3 bases short, with 8 bases between. The CDR3 length is 12 residues. CDR3 coding DNA: TGTGCCAGCAGCCTCCAAGGCTACGAGCAGTACTTC. It codes for CASSLQGYEQYF.

The chain combines TRBV28 with TRBJ1-2; tentatively, D is TRBD1 (5 bases). This CDR3 has 12 residues. Germline V gene data show CDR1 as MDHEN and CDR2 as SYDVKM. The germline V and J ends were trimmed by 6 bases and 4 bases, with 9 bases remaining between them. As DNA, the CDR3 is TGTGCCAGCAGCTCCCAGGGCTATGGCTACACCTTC. This sequence encodes CASSSQGYGYTF.